The clone carrying this TCR beta chain was seen repeatedly, ten times or more. Its antigen is as yet unknown. The data were taken from a study of spatial heterogeneity in lung cancer. Study conclusions and caveats: Higher tumor mutation counts went along with higher counts of expanded intratumoral alpha and beta TCRs.

Time point in this sample: sample taken at primary tumor resection. Extraction of whole RNA from tumor, nontumor lung or frozen PBMC preceded unsorted sequencing. A single record per CDR3 protein comes from TCRdb applying MiXCR to the 5' RACE reads. The table has 20,000 to 25,000 distinct CDR3 sequences, over 7.5% seen once. This CDR3 has 16 amino acids. Trimming removed 4 bases from V and 7 bases from J; junction bases left unmatched: 13. Germline V gene data show CDR1 as SGHDT and CDR2 as YYEEEE. This clonotype originated in a male donor with early-stage non-small cell lung cancer. The chain is built from TRBV5-6 and TRBJ1-4; 7 bases are shared with TRBD1. This sample comprised lung tumor tissue, obtained at surgery. The CDR3 here is CASSRRGRGLGEKLFF. The CDR3 DNA reads as TGTGCCAGCAGCCGCCGGGGGAGGGGGCTTGGTGAAAAACTGTTTTTT.